The next 4 T cell receptor beta chains were all read from a single sample in a study of blood T cell repertoires in COVID-19. Profiling relied on immunoSEQ multiplex PCR, and the TCRdb table lists in-frame clones only, not all of them. In the table there are 200,000 to 250,000 clones, roughly 81% of which are singletons. Sequences were obtained from peripheral blood. Source of these receptors: a man in his forties with acute or convalescent COVID-19.

This clone was observed a few times. The chain has TRBV30 and TRBJ2-5, with TRBD1 matching over 12 bases. The CDR3 totals 15 residues. The germline CDR1 and CDR2 sequences are GTSNPN and SVGIG (reference sequence). V dropped 2 bases and J dropped 5; count of bases not matched to a gene: 6. For the CDR3, the DNA is TGTGCCTGGAGTAGGGACAGGGGGCGCGGGGAGACCCAGTACTTC. It encodes CAWSRDRGRGETQYF.

This chain joins TRBV7-8 and TRBJ2-3; 11 bases agree with TRBD2. CDR3 length: 15 amino acids. V lost 5 bases, J lost 1 base, and 2 bases stayed unmatched. CDR1 is SGHVS, CDR2 FQNEAQ, per germline. CDR3 protein: CASSQTSGGTDTQYF. For the CDR3, the DNA is TGTGCCAGCAGCCAGACTAGCGGGGGCACAGATACGCAGTATTTT.

The rearrangement links TRBV3-1 (or the pseudogene TRBV3-2) to TRBJ2-7; D is ambiguous. The CDR3 is 11 amino acids. The V gene lost 3 bases and the J gene lost 5 bases, with 5 bases spanning the gap. Germline assignment: CDR1 LGHDT and CDR2 YNNKEL (reference sequence). The CDR3, as DNA: TGTGCCAGCAGCCACATCCACGAGCAGTACTTC. This codes for CASSHIHEQYF.

This clone turned up a few times. The chain links TRBV11-2 to TRBJ1-1; D gene ambiguous. Germline V gene sequence: CDR1 SGHAT, CDR2 FQNNGV. V lost 5 bases to trimming and J lost 3 bases, with 16 bases between them. CDR3 length equals 15 residues. The CDR3 here is CASSTGPEAYTEAFF. CDR3 nucleotides: TGTGCCAGCAGCACCGGGCCGGAGGCGTACACTGAAGCTTTCTTT. The entire variable domain, with the rest obtained from reference TRBV11-2 and TRBJ1-1, is as follows: EAGVAQSPRYKIIEKRQSVAFWCNPISGHATLYWYQQILGQGPKLLIQFQNNGVVDDSQLPKDRFSAERLKGVDSTLKIQPAKLEDSAVYLCASSTGPEAYTEAFFGQGTRLTVV.